This T cell receptor beta chain was sequenced during a study of memory CD4+ T cells and cytomegalovirus serostatus. Whole-study context: Donors were healthy Belgian adults, 10 or so CMV seropositive and around 24 seronegative.

The sort gate was single viable CD3+CD4+CD8-CD45RO+ cells for memory CD4+ T cells. Donors' CMV status reflects serum IgG against pp150, pp28, p38, p52. CD4+ T cells were isolated by positive magnetic selection. This table comes from immunoSEQ multiplex PCR, and its TCRdb copy is limited to in-frame clones, with some not included. In the table there are more than 55,000 clones, 82% of which are singletons. Trimming shortened V by 5 bases and J by 2 bases, and 18 bases separated the two germline ends. CDR1 and CDR2 (germline): MNHEY, SMNVEV (reference sequence). The CDR3 has 17 residues. This rearrangement joins TRBV27 to TRBJ2-2; D call uncertain. Sequences were obtained from memory CD4+ T cells from blood. The sequence was obtained from an adult in good health and CMV-seronegative. The CDR3 sequence: CASSPRPLAPNTGELFF. CDR3 in DNA: TGTGCCAGCAGTCCCCGTCCCCTGGCTCCTAACACCGGGGAGCTGTTTTTT.